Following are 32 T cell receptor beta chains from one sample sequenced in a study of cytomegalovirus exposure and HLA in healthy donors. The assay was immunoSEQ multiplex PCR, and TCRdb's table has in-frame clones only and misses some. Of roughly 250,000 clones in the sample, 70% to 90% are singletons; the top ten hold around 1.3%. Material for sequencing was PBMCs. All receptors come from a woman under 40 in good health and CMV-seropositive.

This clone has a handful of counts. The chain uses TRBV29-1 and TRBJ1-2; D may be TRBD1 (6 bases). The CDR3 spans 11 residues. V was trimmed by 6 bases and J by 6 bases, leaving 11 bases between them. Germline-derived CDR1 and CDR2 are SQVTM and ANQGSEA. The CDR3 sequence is CSVQGTHGYTF. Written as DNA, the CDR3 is TGCAGCGTACAGGGAACCCATGGCTACACCTTC.

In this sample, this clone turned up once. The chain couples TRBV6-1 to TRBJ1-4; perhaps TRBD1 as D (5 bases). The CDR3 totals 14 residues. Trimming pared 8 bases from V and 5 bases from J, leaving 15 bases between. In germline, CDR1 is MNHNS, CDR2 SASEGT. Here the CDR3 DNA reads TGTGCCAGCGCATCGGGCGGGGGGAATGAAAAACTGTTTTTT. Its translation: CASASGGGNEKLFF.

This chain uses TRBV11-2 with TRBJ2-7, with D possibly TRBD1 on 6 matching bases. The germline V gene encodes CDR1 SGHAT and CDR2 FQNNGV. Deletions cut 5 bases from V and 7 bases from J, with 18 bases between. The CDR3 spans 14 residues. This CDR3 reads CASSTNLGAGEQYF. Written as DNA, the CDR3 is TGTGCCAGCAGCACAAACCTGGGGGCAGGGGAGCAGTACTTC.

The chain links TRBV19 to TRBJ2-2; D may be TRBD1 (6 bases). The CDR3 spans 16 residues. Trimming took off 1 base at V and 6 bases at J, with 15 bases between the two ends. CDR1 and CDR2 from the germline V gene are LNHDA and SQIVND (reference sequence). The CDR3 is CASSIVTQAGAGELFF. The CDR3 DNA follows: TGTGCCAGTAGTATAGTTACGCAGGCAGGGGCCGGGGAGCTGTTTTTT.

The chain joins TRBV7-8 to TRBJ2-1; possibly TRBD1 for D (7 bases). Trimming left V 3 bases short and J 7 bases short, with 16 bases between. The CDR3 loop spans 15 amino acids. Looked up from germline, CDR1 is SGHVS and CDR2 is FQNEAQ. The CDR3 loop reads CASSFGGTAGNEQFF. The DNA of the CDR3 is TGTGCCAGCAGCTTTGGGGGGACAGCCGGAAATGAGCAGTTCTTC. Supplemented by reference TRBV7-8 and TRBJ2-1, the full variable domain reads GAGVSQSPRYKVAKRGQDVALRCDPISGHVSLFWYQQALGQGPEFLTYFQNEAQLDKSGLPSDRFFAERPEGSVSTLKIQRTQQEDSAVYLCASSFGGTAGNEQFFGPGTRLTVL.

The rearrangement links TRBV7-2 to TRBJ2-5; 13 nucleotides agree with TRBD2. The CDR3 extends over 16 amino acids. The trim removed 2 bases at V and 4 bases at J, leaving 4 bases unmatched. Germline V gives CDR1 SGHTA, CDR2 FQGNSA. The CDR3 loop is CASSLPLAGGGETQYF. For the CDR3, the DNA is TGTGCCAGCAGCTTACCACTAGCGGGAGGGGGAGAGACCCAGTACTTC.

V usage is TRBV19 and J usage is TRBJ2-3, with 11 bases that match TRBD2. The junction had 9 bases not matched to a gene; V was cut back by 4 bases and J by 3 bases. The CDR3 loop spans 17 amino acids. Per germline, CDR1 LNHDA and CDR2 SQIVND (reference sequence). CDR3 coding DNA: TGTGCCAGTAGTACCACGACTAGCGGGATCGTAACAGATACGCAGTATTTT. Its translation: CASSTTTSGIVTDTQYF.

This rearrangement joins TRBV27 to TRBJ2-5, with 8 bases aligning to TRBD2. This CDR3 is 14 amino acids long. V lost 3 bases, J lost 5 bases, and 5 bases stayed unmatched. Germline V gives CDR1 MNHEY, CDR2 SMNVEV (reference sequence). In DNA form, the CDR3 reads TGTGCCAGCAGTTTGAGCGGGAGTCCGGAGACCCAGTACTTC. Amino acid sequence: CASSLSGSPETQYF.

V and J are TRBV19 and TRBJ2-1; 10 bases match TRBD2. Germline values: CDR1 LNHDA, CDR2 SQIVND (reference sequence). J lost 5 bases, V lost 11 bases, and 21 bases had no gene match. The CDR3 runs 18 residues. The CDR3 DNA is TGTGCCGCCAGTAGTATGGGGAGGACTAGCGGAAGAGACAATGAGCAGTTCTTC. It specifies CAASSMGRTSGRDNEQFF.

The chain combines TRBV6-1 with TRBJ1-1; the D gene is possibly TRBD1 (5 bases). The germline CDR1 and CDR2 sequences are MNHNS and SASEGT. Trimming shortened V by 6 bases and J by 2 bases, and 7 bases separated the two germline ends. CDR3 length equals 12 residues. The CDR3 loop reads CASRTVNTEAFF. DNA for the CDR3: TGTGCCAGCAGGACAGTTAACACTGAAGCTTTCTTT.

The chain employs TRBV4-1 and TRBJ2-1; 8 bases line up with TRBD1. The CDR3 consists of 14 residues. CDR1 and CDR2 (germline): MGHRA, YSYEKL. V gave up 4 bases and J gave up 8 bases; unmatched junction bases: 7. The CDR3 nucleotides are TGCGCCAGCAGCCCCGGACAGGGAGTAGATGAGCAGTTCTTC. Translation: CASSPGQGVDEQFF.

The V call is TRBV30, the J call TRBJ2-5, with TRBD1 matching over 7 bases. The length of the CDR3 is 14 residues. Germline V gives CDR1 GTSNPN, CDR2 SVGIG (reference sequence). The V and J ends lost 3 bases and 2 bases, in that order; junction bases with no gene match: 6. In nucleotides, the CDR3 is TGTGCCTGGAGGCAACCGGGACAGCAAGAGACCCAGTACTTC. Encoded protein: CAWRQPGQQETQYF.

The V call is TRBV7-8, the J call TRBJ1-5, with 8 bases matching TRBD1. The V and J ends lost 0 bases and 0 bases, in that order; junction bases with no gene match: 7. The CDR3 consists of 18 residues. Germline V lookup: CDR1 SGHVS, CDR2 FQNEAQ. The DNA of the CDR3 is TGTGCCAGCAGCTTAGCAAGGACAGGGACCTATAGCAATCAGCCCCAGCATTTT. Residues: CASSLARTGTYSNQPQHF.

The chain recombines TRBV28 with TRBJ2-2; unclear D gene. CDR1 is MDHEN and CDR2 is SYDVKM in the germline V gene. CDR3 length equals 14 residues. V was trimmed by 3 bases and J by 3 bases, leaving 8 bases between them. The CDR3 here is CASSFEEYTGELFF. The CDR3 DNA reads TGTGCCAGCAGTTTCGAGGAATACACCGGGGAGCTGTTTTTT.

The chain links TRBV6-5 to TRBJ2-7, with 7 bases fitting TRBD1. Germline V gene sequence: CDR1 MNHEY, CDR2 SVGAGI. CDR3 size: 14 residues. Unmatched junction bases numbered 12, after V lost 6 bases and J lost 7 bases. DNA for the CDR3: TGTGCCAGCAGGCCAGGACAGGCCAGACGAGAGCAGTACTTC. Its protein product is CASRPGQARREQYF.

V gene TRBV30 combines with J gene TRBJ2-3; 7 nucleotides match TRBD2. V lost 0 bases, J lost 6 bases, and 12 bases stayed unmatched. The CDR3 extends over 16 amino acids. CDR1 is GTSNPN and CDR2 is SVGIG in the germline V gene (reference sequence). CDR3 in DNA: TGTGCCTGGAGTGTAAGGTTCGCGGGAGCATCGGATACGCAGTATTTT. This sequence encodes CAWSVRFAGASDTQYF.

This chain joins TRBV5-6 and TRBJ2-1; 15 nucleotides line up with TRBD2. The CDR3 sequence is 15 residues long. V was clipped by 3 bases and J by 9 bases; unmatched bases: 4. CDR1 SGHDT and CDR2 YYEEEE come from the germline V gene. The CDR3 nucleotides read TGTGCCAGCAGCTCGGGACTAGCGGGAGGAGTTGAGCAGTTCTTC. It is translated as CASSSGLAGGVEQFF.

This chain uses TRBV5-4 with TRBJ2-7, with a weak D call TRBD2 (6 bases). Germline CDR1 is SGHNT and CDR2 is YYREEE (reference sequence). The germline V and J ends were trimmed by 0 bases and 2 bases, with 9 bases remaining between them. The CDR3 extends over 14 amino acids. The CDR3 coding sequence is TGTGCCAGCAGCTTGGGCGGGGCCCCCTACGAGCAGTACTTC. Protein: CASSLGGAPYEQYF. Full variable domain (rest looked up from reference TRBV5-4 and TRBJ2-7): ETGVTQSPTHLIKTRGQQVTLRCSSQSGHNTVSWYQQALGQGPQFIFQYYREEENGRGNFPPRFSGLQFPNYSSELNVNALELDDSALYLCASSLGGAPYEQYFGPGTRLTVT.

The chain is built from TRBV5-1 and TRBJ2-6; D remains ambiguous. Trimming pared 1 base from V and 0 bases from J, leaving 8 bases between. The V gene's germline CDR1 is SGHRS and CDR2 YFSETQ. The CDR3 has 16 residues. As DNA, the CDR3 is TGCGCCAGCAGCTTGTTTGACTCCTCTGGGGCCAACGTCCTGACTTTC. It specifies CASSLFDSSGANVLTF.

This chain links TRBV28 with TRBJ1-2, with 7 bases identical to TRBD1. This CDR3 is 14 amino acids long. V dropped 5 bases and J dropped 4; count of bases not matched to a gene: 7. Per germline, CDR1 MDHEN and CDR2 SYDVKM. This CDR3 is CASSQTDRAYGYTF. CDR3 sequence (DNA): TGTGCCAGCAGTCAGACAGACAGGGCCTATGGCTACACCTTC.

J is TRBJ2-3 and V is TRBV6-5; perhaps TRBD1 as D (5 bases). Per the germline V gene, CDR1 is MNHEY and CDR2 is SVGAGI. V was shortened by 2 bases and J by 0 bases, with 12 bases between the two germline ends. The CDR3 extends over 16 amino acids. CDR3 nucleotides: TGTGCCAGCAGTTACGTCGTGACAGAAAGCACAGATACGCAGTATTTT. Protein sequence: CASSYVVTESTDTQYF.

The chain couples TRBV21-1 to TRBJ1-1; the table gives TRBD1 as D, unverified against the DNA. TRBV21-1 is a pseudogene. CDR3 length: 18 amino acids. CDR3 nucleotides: TGTGCCAGCAGCAGAGACCCGGGACAGAGCGTCACTAACACTGAAGCTTTCTTT. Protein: CASSRDPGQSVTNTEAFF.

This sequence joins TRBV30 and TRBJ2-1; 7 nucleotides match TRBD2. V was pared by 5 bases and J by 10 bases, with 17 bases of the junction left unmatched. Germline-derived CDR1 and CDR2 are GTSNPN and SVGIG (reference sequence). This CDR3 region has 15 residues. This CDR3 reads CAWEGRAGEPREQFF. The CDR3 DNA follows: TGTGCCTGGGAAGGGAGGGCGGGAGAGCCGCGGGAGCAGTTCTTC.

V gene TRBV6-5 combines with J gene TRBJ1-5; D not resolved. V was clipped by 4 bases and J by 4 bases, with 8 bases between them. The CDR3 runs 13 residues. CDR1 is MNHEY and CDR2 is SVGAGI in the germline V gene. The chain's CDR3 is CASSSRGNQPQHF. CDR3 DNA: TGTGCCAGCAGTTCGAGAGGAAATCAGCCCCAGCATTTT.

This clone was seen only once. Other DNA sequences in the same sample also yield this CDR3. CDR3 region: CASSLGQGSYEQYF. The CDR3, as DNA: TGTGCCAGCAGTTTAGGACAGGGGAGCTACGAGCAGTACTTC. The chain employs TRBV27 and TRBJ2-7; TRBD1 aligns across 9 bases. The CDR3 spans 14 residues. The germline CDR1 and CDR2 sequences are MNHEY and SMNVEV (reference sequence). The V and J ends lost 2 bases and 3 bases, in that order; junction bases with no gene match: 2.

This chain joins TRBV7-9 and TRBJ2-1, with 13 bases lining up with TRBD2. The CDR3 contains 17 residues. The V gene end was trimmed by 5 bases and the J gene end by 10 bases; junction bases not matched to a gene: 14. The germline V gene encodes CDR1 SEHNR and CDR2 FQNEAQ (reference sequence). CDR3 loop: CASSPTPLAGGPLEQFF. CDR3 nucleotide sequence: TGTGCCAGCAGCCCTACTCCACTAGCGGGAGGGCCATTAGAGCAGTTCTTC. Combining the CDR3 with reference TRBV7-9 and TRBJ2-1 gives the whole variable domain DTGVSQNPRHKITKRGQNVTFRCDPISEHNRLYWYRQTLGQGPEFLTYFQNEAQLEKSRLLSDRFSAERPKGSFSTLEIQRTEQGDSAMYLCASSPTPLAGGPLEQFFGPGTRLTVL.

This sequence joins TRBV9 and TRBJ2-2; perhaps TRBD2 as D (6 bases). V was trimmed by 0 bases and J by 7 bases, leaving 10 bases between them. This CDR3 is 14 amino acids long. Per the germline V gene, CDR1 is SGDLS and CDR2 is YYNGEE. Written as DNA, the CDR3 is TGTGCCAGCAGCGTAGCTATGGAGGGCGGGGAGCTGTTTTTT. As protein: CASSVAMEGGELFF.

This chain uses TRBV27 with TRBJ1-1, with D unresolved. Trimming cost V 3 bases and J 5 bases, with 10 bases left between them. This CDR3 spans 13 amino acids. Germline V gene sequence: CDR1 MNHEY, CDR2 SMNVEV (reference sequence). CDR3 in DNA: TGTGCCAGCAGTTTCCGGGATCTGACTGAAGCTTTCTTT. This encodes CASSFRDLTEAFF.

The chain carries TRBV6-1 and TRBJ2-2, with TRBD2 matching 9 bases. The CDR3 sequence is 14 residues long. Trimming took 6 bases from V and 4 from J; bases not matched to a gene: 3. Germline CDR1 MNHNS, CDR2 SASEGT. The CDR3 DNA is TGTGCCAGCAGCTCGGGACTAGCCACCGGGGAGCTGTTTTTT. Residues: CASSSGLATGELFF.

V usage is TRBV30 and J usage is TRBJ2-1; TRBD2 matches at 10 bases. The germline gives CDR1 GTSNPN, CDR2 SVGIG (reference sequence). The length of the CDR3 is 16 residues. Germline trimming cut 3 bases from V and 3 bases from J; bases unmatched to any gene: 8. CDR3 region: CAWRALGLADYNEQFF. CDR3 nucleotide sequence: TGTGCCTGGAGGGCCCTCGGACTAGCGGACTACAATGAGCAGTTCTTC.

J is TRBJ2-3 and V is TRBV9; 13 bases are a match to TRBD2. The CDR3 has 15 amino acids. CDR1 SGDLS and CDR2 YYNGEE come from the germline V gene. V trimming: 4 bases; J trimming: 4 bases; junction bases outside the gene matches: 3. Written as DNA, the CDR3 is TGTGCCAGCAGCATAGGACTAGCGGGAGCAGATACGCAGTATTTT. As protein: CASSIGLAGADTQYF.

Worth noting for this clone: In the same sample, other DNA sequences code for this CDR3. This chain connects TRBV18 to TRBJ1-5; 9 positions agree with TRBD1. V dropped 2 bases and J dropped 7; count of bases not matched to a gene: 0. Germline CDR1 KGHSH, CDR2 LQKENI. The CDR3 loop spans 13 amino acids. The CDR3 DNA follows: TGTGCCAGCTCACCAGACAGGGGGCAGCCCCAGCATTTT. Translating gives CASSPDRGQPQHF.